The 13 T cell receptor beta chains in this list originate from one sample, sequenced in a study of beta chain features in type 1 diabetes listed by TCRdb under 2018. To prepare the library, the immunoSEQ multiplex PCR assay was applied. The High Capacity cDNA Reverse Transcription Kit was used to reverse transcribe all of the isolated RNA, meaning that expressed TCRB transcripts were what got sequenced. Here the immuneACCESS table is served through TCRdb, limited to in-frame sequences with V and J called. Missing clones are a known gap in these copies; in checked studies unresolved V genes cover under half, and the rest lacks a known reason. A total of fewer than 500,000 clones appear in this sample, about 14% of them only once. The leading ten clones occupy approximately 0.038% of the sample. Specimen: naive CD4+ T cells from blood. Interpreted using the paper, the cell subset or site label stands for: true naive CD4+ T cells. The source is a young man in good health.

This clone showed up just a few times. The V and J genes are TRBV7-2 and TRBJ2-1; 7 positions match TRBD2. Trimming at V came to 1 base and at J to 12 bases, leaving 6 bases not matched to a gene. This CDR3 has 13 amino acids. Germline CDR1 reads SGHTA; CDR2 reads FQGNSA. CDR3 region: CASSLGEREVQFF. DNA of the CDR3: TGTGCCAGCAGCTTAGGCGAGCGGGAAGTGCAGTTCTTC.

This clone came up a few times. The V gene is TRBV27, the J gene TRBJ2-7; D is unresolved. CDR3 length: 14 residues. V was pared by 0 bases and J by 7 bases, with 13 bases between. Germline lookup yields CDR1 MNHEY and CDR2 SMNVEV (reference sequence). The CDR3 reads CASSLSNGQWEQYF. DNA for the CDR3: TGTGCCAGCAGTTTATCGAATGGGCAGTGGGAGCAGTACTTC.

The V call is TRBV7-9, the J call TRBJ2-3; 7 bases agree with TRBD1. CDR1 and CDR2 from the germline V gene are SEHNR and FQNEAQ (reference sequence). This CDR3 is 15 amino acids long. V lost 4 bases to trimming and J lost 2 bases; unmatched junction nucleotides: 6. The CDR3 reads CASSSGTAITDTQYF. DNA for the CDR3: TGTGCCAGCAGCTCGGGGACAGCTATCACAGATACGCAGTATTTT.

This clone was detected only a few times. The rearrangement links TRBV7-2 to TRBJ2-5; TRBD2 might be the D (7 bases). Trimming took off 5 bases at V and 4 bases at J, with 23 bases between the two ends. The length of the CDR3 is 17 residues. Germline lookup yields CDR1 SGHTA and CDR2 FQGNSA. CDR3 bases: TGTGCCAGCAGCCCCGTTGGGGGCGGGAGTTGGGGAGAGACCCAGTACTTC. This sequence encodes CASSPVGGGSWGETQYF.

The table lists this clone with a few counts. The rearrangement uses TRBV4-1 and TRBJ2-4, with 7 bases matching TRBD1. From germline, CDR1 is MGHRA and CDR2 YSYEKL. The CDR3 length is 14 residues. J lost 6 bases, V lost 7 bases, and 9 bases had no gene match. CDR3 sequence reads: CASTETGNRNIQYF. CDR3 sequence (DNA): TGCGCCAGCACGGAGACAGGGAATAGAAACATTCAGTACTTC.

The V and J genes are TRBV4-3 and TRBJ1-6, with D hard to call. CDR3 length: 13 amino acids. V was trimmed by 0 bases and J by 6 bases, leaving 3 bases between them. Germline CDR1 and CDR2: LGHNA and YSLEER. This chain's CDR3 is CASSQETNSPLHF. CDR3 DNA: TGCGCCAGCAGCCAAGAAACTAATTCACCCCTCCACTTT.

This clone was seen only a few times. This chain connects TRBV30 to TRBJ2-5; 7 bases match TRBD1. Germline lookup yields CDR1 GTSNPN and CDR2 SVGIG (reference sequence). This CDR3 region has 13 residues. J lost 2 bases, V lost 1 base, and 1 base had no gene match. CDR3 DNA: TGTGCCTGGAGTGGACAGGGACAAGAGACCCAGTACTTC. Its translation is CAWSGQGQETQYF.

This clone came up a few times. This chain links TRBV30 with TRBJ1-2; D remains unclear. From germline, CDR1 is GTSNPN and CDR2 SVGIG (reference sequence). Trimming removed 4 bases from V and 7 bases from J, with 16 bases in between. CDR3 length: 13 amino acids. CDR3: CAWMEGPVTGYTF. Here the CDR3 DNA reads TGTGCCTGGATGGAGGGCCCAGTAACTGGCTACACCTTC. The complete variable domain, with remaining parts taken from reference TRBV30 and TRBJ1-2, reads SQTIHQWPATLVQPVGSPLSLECTVEGTSNPNLYWYRQAAGRGLQLLFYSVGIGQISSEVPQNLSASRPQDRQFILSSKKLLLSDSGFYLCAWMEGPVTGYTFGSGTRLTVV.

On this clone: Compared with germline, one end of the junction differs, possibly owing to a read error. This chain links TRBV19 with TRBJ2-3, with 7 bases aligning to TRBD1. This CDR3 contains 13 residues. Germline V gene data show CDR1 as LNHDA and CDR2 as SQIVND (reference sequence). The DNA for the CDR3 is TGTGCCAGCTCACCCCGACAGGGTCGCGATTGGCATTTT. Amino acid sequence: CASSPRQGRDWHF.

This clone was counted only a few times. The V call is TRBV30, the J call TRBJ2-3; TRBD1 agrees at 12 bases. Looked up from germline, CDR1 is GTSNPN and CDR2 is SVGIG (reference sequence). V dropped 2 bases and J dropped 5; count of bases not matched to a gene: 8. This CDR3 region has 16 residues. The CDR3 DNA reads as TGTGCCTGGAGTACCGGGACAGGGGGCCTAGGAGATACGCAGTATTTT. Translation: CAWSTGTGGLGDTQYF.

V and J are TRBV5-4 and TRBJ1-2; D is possibly TRBD1 (5 bases). CDR1 is SGHNT and CDR2 is YYREEE in the germline V gene (reference sequence). V was pared by 1 base and J by 7 bases, with 11 bases between. The CDR3 totals 13 residues. CDR3 DNA: TGTGCCAGCAGCTTGACAGGAATGACTGGCTACACCTTC. This translates into CASSLTGMTGYTF.

The gene calls are TRBV4-3 and TRBJ2-6; D is unclear. Germline CDR1 and CDR2: LGHNA and YSLEER. V lost 3 bases, J lost 1 base, and 22 bases lay in between. This CDR3 comprises 20 residues. CDR3 sequence: CASSQVAVGHYRSGANVLTF. The CDR3 DNA reads as TGCGCCAGCAGCCAGGTCGCGGTAGGCCATTATCGATCTGGGGCCAACGTCCTGACTTTC.

Concerning this clone itself: An end of the junction differs from the germline gene, which may be a read error. The rearrangement links TRBV25-1 to TRBJ1-3; weak D call: TRBD1 (5 bases). The CDR3 has 13 residues. Germline CDR1 is MGHDK and CDR2 is SYGVNS. CDR3 DNA sequence: TGTGCCAGCAGTGATTTGGGACGGGGGATTAAGGTTTTT. Its protein is CASSDLGRGIKVF.